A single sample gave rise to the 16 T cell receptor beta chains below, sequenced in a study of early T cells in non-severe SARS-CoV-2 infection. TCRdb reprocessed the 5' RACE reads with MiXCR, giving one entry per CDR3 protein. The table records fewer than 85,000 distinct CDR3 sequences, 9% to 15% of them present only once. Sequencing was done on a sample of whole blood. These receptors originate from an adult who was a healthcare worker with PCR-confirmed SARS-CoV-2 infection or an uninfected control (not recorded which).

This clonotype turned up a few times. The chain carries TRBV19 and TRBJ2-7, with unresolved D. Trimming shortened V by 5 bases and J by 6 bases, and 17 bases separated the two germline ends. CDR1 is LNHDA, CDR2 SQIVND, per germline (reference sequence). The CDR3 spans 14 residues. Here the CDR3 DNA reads TGTGCCAGTAGTCCCGGGCCTGTCGATCTCGAGCAGTACTTC. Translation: CASSPGPVDLEQYF.

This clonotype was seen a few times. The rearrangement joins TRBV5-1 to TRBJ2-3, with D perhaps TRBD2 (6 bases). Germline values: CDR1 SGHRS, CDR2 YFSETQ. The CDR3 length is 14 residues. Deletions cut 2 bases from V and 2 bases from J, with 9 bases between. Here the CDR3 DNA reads TGCGCCAGCAGCTTTAGCGGCTCCACAGATACGCAGTATTTT. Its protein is CASSFSGSTDTQYF.

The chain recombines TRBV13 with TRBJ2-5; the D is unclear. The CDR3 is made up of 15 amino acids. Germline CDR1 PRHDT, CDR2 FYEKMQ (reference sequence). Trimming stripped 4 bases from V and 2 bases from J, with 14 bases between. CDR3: CASSSSPRVQETQYF. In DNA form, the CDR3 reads TGTGCCAGCAGCTCCAGCCCACGGGTACAAGAGACCCAGTACTTC.

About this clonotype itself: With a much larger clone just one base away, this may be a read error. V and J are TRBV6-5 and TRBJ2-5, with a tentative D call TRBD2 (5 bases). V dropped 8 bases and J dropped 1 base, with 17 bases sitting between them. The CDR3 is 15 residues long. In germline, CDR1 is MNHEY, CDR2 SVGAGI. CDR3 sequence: CASCGAGVGQETQYF. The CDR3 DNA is TGTGCCAGCTGCGGAGCCGGGGTGGGCCAAGAGACCCAGTACTTC.

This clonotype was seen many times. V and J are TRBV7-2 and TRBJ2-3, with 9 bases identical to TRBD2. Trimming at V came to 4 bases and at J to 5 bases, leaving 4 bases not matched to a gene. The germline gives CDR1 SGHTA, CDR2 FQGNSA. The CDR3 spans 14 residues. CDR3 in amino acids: CASSSKRGVDTQYF. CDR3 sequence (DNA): TGTGCCAGCAGCTCTAAGCGGGGGGTAGATACGCAGTATTTT.

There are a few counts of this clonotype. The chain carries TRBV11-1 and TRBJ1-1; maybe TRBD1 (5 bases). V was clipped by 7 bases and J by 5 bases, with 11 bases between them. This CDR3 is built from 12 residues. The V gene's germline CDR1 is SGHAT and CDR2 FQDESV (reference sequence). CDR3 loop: CASKGLATEAFF. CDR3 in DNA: TGTGCCAGCAAGGGGCTGGCAACTGAAGCTTTCTTT.

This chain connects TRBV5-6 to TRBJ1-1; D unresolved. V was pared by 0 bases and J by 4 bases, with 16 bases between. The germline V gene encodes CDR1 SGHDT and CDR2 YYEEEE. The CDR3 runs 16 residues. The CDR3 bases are TGTGCCAGCAGCTTGGAGGGCATGCCTTATGGCACTGAAGCTTTCTTT. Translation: CASSLEGMPYGTEAFF.

The CDR3 region is CASSPVGGNNYNEQFF. The CDR3 DNA is TGTGCCAGCAGTCCTGTCGGCGGGAATAACTACAATGAGCAGTTCTTC. The rearrangement links TRBV6-4 to TRBJ2-1; tentatively, D is TRBD2 (6 bases). With 5 bases removed from V and 3 bases from J, the gap between germline ends came to 17 bases. The CDR3 loop spans 16 amino acids. The germline gives CDR1 MRHNA, CDR2 SNTAGT.

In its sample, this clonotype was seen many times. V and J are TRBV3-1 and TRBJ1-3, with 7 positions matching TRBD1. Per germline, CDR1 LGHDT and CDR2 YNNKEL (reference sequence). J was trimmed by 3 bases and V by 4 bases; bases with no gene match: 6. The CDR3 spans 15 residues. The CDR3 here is CASSRLQGSGNTIYF. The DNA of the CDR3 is TGTGCCAGCAGCCGACTACAGGGGAGTGGAAACACCATATATTTT. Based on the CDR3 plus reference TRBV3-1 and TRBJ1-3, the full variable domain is DTAVSQTPKYLVTQMGNDKSIKCEQNLGHDTMYWYKQDSKKFLKIMFSYNNKELIINETVPNRFSPKSPDKAHLNLHINSLELGDSAVYFCASSRLQGSGNTIYFGEGSWLTVV.

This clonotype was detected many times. The CDR3 loop is CASSRTRTGVDTGELFF. In DNA, the CDR3 is TGTGCCAGCAGCAGAACACGGACAGGGGTTGACACCGGGGAGCTGTTTTTT. This chain joins TRBV9 and TRBJ2-2; 9 bases fit TRBD1. The CDR3 covers 17 residues. After removal of 4 bases from V and 3 bases from J, the junction contained 10 bases not matched to a gene. Germline V CDR1 and CDR2: SGDLS, YYNGEE.

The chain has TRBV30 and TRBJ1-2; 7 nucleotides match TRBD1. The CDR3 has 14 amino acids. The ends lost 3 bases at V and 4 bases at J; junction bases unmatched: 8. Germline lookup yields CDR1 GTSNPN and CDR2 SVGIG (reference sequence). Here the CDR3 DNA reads TGTGCCTGGAGCCTATTAGGGGGCTCCTATGGCTACACCTTC. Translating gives CAWSLLGGSYGYTF.

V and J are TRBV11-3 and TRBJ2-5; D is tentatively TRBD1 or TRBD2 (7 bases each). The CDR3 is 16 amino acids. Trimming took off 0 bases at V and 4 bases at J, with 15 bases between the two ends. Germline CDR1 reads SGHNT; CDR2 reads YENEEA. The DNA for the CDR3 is TGTGCCAGCAGCTTAGATCAGACAGGGAGGGGAGAGACCCAGTACTTC. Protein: CASSLDQTGRGETQYF.

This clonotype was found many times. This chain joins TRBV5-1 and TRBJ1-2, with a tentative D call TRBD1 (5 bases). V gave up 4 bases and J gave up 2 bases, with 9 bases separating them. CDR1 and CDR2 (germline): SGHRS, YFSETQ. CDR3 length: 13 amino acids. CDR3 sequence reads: CASSAGPNYGYTF. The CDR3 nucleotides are TGCGCCAGCAGCGCGGGACCGAACTATGGCTACACCTTC. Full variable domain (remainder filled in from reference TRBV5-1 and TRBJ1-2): KAGVTQTPRYLIKTRGQQVTLSCSPISGHRSVSWYQQTPGQGLQFLFEYFSETQRNKGNFPGRFSGRQFSNSRSEMNVSTLELGDSALYLCASSAGPNYGYTFGSGTRLTVV.

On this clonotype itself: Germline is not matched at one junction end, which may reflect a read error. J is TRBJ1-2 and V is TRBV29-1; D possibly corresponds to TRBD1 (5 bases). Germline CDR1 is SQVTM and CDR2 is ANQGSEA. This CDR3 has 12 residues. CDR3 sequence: CSVEKAGMSFTF. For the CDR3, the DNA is TGTAGCGTTGAAAAGGCAGGGATGTCTTTTACCTTC. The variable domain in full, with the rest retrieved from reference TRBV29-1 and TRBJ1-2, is SAVISQKPSRDICQRGTSLTIQCQVDSQVTMMFWYRQQPGQSLTLIATANQGSEATYESGFVIDKFPISRPNLTFSTLTVSNMSPEDSSIYLCSVEKAGMSFTFGSGTRLTVV.

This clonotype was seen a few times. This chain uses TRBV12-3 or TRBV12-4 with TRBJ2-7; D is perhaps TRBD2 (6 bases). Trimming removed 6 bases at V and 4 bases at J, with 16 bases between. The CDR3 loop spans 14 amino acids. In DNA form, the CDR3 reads TGTGCCAGCAGGGGAGGCGGGGCGGGGTACGAGCAGTACTTC. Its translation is CASRGGGAGYEQYF.

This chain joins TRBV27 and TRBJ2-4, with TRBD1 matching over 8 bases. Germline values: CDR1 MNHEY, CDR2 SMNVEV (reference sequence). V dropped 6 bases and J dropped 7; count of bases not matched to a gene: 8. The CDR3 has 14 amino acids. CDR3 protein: CASRRPDRGNIQYF. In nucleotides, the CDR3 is TGTGCCAGCAGAAGACCCGACAGGGGCAACATTCAGTACTTC.